Included here is one T cell receptor (beta chain) sequence, with context. Its antigen is currently unknown. The data stem from a study of OX40 agonist ivuxolimab in advanced cancers. The CDR3 extends over 15 amino acids. The V and J ends lost 3 bases and 9 bases respectively, with 20 bases between them. Germline CDR1 reads SGHRS; CDR2 reads YFSETQ. Sequencing was performed with immunoSEQ multiplex PCR; in TCRdb, only in-frame clones are kept and a portion is missing. The data contain 57,000 or so clones, around 83% of them singletons. Study outcomes and limitations: Some of the lowest clonal expansion was seen in partial responders at 0.1-3.0 mg/kg. Fewer expanded clones were found on average in CD4+ than in CD8+ T cells. The study did not work out the antigen specificity of the expanded peripheral T cells.

The sample in question was CD4+ or CD8+ T cells sorted from blood, obtained in a trial of the OX40 agonist ivuxolimab. The sequence derives from an adult with an advanced solid tumor such as melanoma, head and neck, liver or kidney cancer. This sequence joins TRBV5-1 and TRBJ2-3; perhaps TRBD2 as D (5 bases). CDR3 sequence (DNA): TGCGCCAGCAGCTCGGATTGGGCCCCGGGAAAGACGCAGTATTTT. It encodes CASSSDWAPGKTQYF.